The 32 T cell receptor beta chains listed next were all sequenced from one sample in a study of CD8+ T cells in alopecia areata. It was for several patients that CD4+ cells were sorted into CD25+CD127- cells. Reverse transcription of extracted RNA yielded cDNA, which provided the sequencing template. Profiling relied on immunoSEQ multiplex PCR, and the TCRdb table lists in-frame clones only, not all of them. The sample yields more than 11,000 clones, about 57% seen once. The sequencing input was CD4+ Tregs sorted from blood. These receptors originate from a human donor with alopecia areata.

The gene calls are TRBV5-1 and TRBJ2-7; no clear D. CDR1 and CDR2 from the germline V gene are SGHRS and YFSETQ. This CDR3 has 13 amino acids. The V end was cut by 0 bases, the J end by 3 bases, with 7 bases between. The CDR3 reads CASSLDNSYEQYF. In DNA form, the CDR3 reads TGCGCCAGCAGCTTGGATAACAGCTACGAGCAGTACTTC.

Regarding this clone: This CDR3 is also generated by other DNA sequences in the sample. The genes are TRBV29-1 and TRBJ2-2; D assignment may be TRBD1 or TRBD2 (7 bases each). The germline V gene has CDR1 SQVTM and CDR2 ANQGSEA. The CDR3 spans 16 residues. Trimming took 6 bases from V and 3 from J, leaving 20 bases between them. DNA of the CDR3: TGCAGCGTCCAGGGGGGGATTCGGGGGGACACCGGGGAGCTGTTTTTT. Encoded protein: CSVQGGIRGDTGELFF.

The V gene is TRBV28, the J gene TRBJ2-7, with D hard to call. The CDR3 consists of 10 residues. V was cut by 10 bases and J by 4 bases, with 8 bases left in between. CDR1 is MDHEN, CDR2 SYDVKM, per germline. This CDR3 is CATLHYEQYF. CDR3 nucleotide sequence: TGTGCCACCCTACATTACGAGCAGTACTTC.

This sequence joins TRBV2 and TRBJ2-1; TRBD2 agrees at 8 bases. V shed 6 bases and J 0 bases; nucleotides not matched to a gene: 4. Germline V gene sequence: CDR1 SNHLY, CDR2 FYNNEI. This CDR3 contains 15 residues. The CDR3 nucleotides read TGTGCCAGCAGGGATAGCGGGACCTCCTACAATGAGCAGTTCTTC. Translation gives CASRDSGTSYNEQFF.

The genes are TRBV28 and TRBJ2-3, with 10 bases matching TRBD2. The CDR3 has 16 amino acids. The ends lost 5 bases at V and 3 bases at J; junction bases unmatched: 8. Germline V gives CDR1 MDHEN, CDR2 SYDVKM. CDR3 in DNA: TGTGCCAGCAGTCCTGCTCTTAGCGGGGGGACAGATACGCAGTATTTT. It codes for CASSPALSGGTDTQYF.

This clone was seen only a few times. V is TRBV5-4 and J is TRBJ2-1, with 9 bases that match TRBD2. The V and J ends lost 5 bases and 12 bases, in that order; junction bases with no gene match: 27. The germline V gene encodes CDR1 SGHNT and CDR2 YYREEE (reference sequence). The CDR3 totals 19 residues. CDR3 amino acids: CASSSLRKSLAGSPFPQFF. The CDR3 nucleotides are TGTGCCAGCAGTTCCCTCAGGAAAAGTCTAGCGGGATCCCCCTTCCCGCAGTTCTTC.

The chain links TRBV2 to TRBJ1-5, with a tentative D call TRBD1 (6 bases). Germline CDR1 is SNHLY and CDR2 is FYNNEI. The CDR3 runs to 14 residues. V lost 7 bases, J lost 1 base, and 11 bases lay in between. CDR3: CASKQGRSNQPQHF. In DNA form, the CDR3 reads TGTGCCAGCAAACAGGGAAGAAGCAATCAGCCCCAGCATTTT.

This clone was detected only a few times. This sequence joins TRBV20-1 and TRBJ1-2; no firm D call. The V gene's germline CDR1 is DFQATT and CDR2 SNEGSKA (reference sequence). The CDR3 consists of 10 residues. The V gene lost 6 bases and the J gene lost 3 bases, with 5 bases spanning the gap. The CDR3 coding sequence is TGCAGTGCGTCAGACTATGGCTACACCTTC. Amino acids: CSASDYGYTF.

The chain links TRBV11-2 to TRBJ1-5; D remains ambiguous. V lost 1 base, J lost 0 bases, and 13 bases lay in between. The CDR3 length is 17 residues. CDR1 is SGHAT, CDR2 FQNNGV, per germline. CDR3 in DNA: TGTGCCAGCAGCTTAGGCCCGTTCTGGGCTAGCAATCAGCCCCAGCATTTT. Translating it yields CASSLGPFWASNQPQHF. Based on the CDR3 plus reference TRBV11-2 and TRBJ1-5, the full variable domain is EAGVAQSPRYKIIEKRQSVAFWCNPISGHATLYWYQQILGQGPKLLIQFQNNGVVDDSQLPKDRFSAERLKGVDSTLKIQPAKLEDSAVYLCASSLGPFWASNQPQHFGDGTRLSIL.

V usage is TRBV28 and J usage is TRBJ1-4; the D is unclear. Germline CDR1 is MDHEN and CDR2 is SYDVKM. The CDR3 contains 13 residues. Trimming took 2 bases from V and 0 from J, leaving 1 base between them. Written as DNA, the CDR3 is TGTGCCAGCAGTTTACCAACTAATGAAAAACTGTTTTTT. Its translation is CASSLPTNEKLFF.

CDR3 residues: CASSPQGRRGPKNIQYF. The CDR3 DNA reads as TGTGCCAGCAGTCCCCAGGGGAGGAGAGGGCCCAAAAACATTCAGTACTTC. V and J are TRBV27 and TRBJ2-4, with D perhaps given as TRBD1 or TRBD2 (6 bases each). This CDR3 has 17 amino acids. V was trimmed by 5 bases and J by 2 bases, leaving 19 bases between them. The germline V gene has CDR1 MNHEY and CDR2 SMNVEV (reference sequence).

The DNA of the CDR3 is TGTGCCAGCACCGCCGACAGGGGAGACACTGAAGCTTTCTTT. Translating it yields CASTADRGDTEAFF. V is TRBV6-6 and J is TRBJ1-1; 8 bases are shared with TRBD1. Trimming took 7 bases from V and 3 from J; bases not matched to a gene: 7. CDR1 and CDR2 (germline): MNHNY, SVGAGI (reference sequence). CDR3 length: 14 amino acids.

The CDR3 loop reads CASSYRGTSYNEQFF. CDR3 DNA: TGTGCCAGCAGTTACAGGGGTACGTCCTACAATGAGCAGTTCTTC. This chain joins TRBV6-6 and TRBJ2-1, with D perhaps TRBD1 (5 bases). From germline, CDR1 is MNHNY and CDR2 SVGAGI (reference sequence). Trimming cost V 2 bases and J 1 base, with 9 bases left between them. This CDR3 is built from 15 residues.

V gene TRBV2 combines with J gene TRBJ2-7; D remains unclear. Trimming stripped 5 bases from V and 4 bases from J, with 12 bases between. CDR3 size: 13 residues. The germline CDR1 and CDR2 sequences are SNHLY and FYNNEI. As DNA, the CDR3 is TGTGCCAGCAGTCTGGTTATTATTTACGAGCAGTACTTC. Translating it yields CASSLVIIYEQYF. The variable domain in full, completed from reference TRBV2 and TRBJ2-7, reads EPEVTQTPSHQVTQMGQEVILRCVPISNHLYFYWYRQILGQKVEFLVSFYNNEISEKSEIFDDQFSVERPDGSNFTLKIRSTKLEDSAMYFCASSLVIIYEQYFGPGTRLTVT.

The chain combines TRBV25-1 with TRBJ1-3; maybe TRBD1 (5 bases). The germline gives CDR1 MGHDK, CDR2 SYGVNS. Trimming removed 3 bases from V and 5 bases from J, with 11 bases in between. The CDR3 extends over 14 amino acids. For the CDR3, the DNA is TGTGCCAGCAGTGACCGGGACGGTAGAAACACCATATATTTT. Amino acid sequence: CASSDRDGRNTIYF.

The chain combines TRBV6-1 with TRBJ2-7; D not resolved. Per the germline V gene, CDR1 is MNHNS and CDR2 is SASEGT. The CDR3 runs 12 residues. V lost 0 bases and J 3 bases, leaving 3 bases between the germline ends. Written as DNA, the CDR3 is TGTGCCAGCAGTGAAGCAGGCTACGAGCAGTACTTC. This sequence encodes CASSEAGYEQYF.

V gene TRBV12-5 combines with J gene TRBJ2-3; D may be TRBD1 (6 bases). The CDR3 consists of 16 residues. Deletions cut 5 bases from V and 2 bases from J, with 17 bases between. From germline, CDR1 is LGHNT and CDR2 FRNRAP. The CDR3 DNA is TGTGCTAGTGGTGAGGCCGGGACACTTAACACAGATACGCAGTATTTT. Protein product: CASGEAGTLNTDTQYF.

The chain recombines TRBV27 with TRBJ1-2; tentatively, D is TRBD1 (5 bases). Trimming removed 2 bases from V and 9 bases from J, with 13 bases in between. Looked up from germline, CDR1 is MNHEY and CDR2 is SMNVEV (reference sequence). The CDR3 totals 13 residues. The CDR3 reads CASSLAGTYSYTF. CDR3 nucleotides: TGTGCCAGCAGTTTAGCCGGGACTTATAGCTACACCTTC.

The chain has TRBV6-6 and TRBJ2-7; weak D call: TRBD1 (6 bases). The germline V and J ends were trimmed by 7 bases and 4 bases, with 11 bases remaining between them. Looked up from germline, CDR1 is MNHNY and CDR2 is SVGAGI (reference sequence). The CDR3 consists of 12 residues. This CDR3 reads CASNNRVYEQYF. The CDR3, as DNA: TGTGCCAGCAATAACAGGGTGTACGAGCAGTACTTC.

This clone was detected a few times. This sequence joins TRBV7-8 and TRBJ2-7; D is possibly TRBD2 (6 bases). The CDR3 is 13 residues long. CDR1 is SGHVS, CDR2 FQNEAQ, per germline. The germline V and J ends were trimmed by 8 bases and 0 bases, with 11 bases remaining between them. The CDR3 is CASGGRNSYEQYF. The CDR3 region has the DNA TGTGCCAGCGGGGGGAGGAACTCCTACGAGCAGTACTTC.

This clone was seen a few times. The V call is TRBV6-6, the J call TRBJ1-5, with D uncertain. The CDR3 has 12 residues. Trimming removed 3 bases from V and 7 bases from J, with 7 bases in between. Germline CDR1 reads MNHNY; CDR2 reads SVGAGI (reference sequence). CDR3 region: CASSYGYQPQHF. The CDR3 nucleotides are TGTGCCAGCAGTTATGGGTACCAGCCCCAGCATTTT.

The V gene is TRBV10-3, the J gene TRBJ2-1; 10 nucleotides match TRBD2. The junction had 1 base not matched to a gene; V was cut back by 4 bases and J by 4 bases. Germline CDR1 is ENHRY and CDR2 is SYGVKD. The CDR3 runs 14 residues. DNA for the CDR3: TGTGCCATCAGTGGGACTAGCGGTTACAATGAGCAGTTCTTC. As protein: CAISGTSGYNEQFF.

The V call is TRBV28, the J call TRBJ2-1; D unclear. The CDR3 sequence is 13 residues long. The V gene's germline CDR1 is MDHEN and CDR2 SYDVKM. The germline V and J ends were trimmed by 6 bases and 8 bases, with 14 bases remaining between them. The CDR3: CASSATPIDEQFF. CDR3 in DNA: TGTGCCAGCAGCGCCACTCCCATCGATGAGCAGTTCTTC.

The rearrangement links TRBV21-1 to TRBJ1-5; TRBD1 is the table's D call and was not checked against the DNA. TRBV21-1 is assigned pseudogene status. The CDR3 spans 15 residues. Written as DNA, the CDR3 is TGTGCCAGCAGCGATAACAGGGATAGCAATCAGCCCCAGCATTTT. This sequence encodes CASSDNRDSNQPQHF.

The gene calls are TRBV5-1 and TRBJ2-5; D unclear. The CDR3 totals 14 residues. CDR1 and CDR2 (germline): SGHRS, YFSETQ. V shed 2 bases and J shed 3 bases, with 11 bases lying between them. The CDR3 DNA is TGCGCCAGCAGCTTTTCAGGACCCGAAGAGACCCAGTACTTC. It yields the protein CASSFSGPEETQYF. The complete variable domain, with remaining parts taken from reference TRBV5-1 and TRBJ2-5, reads KAGVTQTPRYLIKTRGQQVTLSCSPISGHRSVSWYQQTPGQGLQFLFEYFSETQRNKGNFPGRFSGRQFSNSRSEMNVSTLELGDSALYLCASSFSGPEETQYFGPGTRLLVL.

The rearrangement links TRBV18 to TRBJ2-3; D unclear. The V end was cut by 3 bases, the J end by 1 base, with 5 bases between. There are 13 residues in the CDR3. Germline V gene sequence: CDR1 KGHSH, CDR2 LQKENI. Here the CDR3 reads CASSPRGTDTQYF. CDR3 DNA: TGTGCCAGCTCACCTCGTGGCACAGATACGCAGTATTTT.

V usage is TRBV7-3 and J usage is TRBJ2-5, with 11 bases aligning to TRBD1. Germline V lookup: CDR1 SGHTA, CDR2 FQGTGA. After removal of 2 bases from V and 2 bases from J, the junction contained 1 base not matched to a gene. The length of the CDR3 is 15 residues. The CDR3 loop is CASSLGTGGQETQYF. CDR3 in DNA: TGTGCCAGCAGCTTAGGGACAGGGGGACAAGAGACCCAGTACTTC.

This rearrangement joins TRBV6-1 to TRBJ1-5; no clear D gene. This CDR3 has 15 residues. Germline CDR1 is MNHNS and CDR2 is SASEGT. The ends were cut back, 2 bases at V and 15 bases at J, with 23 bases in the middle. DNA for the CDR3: TGTGCCAGCAGTGAATGGGGTTCCCAGGTCATATGGCCGCATTTT. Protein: CASSEWGSQVIWPHF.

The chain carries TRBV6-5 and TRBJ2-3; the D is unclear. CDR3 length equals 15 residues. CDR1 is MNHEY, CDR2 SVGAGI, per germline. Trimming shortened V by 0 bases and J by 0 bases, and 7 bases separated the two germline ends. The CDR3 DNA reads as TGTGCCAGCAGTTACTCTGCGGTTAGCACAGATACGCAGTATTTT. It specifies CASSYSAVSTDTQYF.

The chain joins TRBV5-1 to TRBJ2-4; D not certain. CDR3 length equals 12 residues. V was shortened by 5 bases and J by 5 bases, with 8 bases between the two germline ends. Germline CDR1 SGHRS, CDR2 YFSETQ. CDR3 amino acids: CASRGGENIQYF. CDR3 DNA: TGCGCCAGCAGAGGTGGAGAAAACATTCAGTACTTC.

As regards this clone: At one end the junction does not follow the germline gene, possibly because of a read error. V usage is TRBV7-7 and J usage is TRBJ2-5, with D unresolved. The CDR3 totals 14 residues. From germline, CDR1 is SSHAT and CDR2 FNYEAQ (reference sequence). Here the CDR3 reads CASSLAEVGVTQYF. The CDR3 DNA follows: TGTGCTAGCAGCTTAGCCGAAGTCGGTGTTACCCAGTACTTC. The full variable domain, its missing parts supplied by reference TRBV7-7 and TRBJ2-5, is GAGVSQSPRYKVTKRGQDVTLRCDPISSHATLYWYQQALGQGPEFLTYFNYEAQPDKSGLPSDRFSAERPEGSISTLTIQRTEQRDSAMYRCASSLAEVGVTQYFGPGTRLLVL.

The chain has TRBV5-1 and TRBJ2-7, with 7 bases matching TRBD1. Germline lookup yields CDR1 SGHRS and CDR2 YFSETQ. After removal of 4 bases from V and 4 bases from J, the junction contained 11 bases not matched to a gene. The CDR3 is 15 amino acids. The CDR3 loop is CASSASQGIGYEQYF. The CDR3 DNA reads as TGCGCCAGCAGCGCATCACAGGGGATTGGGTACGAGCAGTACTTC.